One sample yielded the 19 T cell receptor beta chains listed below, sequenced in a study of vaccination effects on CD4 cells after COVID-19. Assay used: immunoSEQ multiplex PCR; TCRdb lists only in-frame clones, some missing. Among approximately 45,000 clones, 76% were seen once, and the ten largest hold 12%. Antigen specificity for these receptors is unknown. Investigators separated out CD4+ T cells once 10 days of culture had passed. This specimen was CD4+ T cells from PBMCs cultured without peptide, taken before COVID-19 vaccination. Source of these receptors: a human donor who had a prior SARS-CoV-2 infection.

This clone showed up just a few times. The genes are TRBV30 and TRBJ2-7, with 8 bases that match TRBD1. Per germline, CDR1 GTSNPN and CDR2 SVGIG (reference sequence). CDR3 length: 16 residues. The V gene end was trimmed by 2 bases and the J gene end by 2 bases; junction bases not matched to a gene: 11. CDR3 sequence: CAWSRPWGQATYEQYF. CDR3 DNA sequence: TGTGCCTGGAGTCGACCCTGGGGACAGGCCACCTACGAGCAGTACTTC. The variable domain in full, completed from reference TRBV30 and TRBJ2-7, reads SQTIHQWPATLVQPVGSPLSLECTVEGTSNPNLYWYRQAAGRGLQLLFYSVGIGQISSEVPQNLSASRPQDRQFILSSKKLLLSDSGFYLCAWSRPWGQATYEQYFGPGTRLTVT.

This clone was picked up a small number of times. The chain is built from TRBV2 and TRBJ2-7; D remains ambiguous. V was pared by 4 bases and J by 4 bases, with 14 bases between. The CDR3 consists of 14 residues. Germline V gene lookup returns CDR1 SNHLY and CDR2 FYNNEI. DNA for the CDR3: TGTGCCAGCAGTGCTAGGACGTCCCCTTACGAGCAGTACTTC. Its translation: CASSARTSPYEQYF.

The V gene is TRBV7-2, the J gene TRBJ2-1; 11 positions match TRBD2. The length of the CDR3 is 17 residues. V dropped 7 bases and J dropped 7; count of bases not matched to a gene: 15. Germline V gene lookup returns CDR1 SGHTA and CDR2 FQGNSA. The CDR3, as DNA: TGTGCCAGCATTTTTCGTACTAGCGGGAGTCGGGGGAATGAGCAGTTCTTC. Protein product: CASIFRTSGSRGNEQFF.

This clone was detected only a few times. The J gene is TRBJ1-2, the V gene TRBV6-1, with TRBD1 as a possible D gene (6 bases). Per the germline V gene, CDR1 is MNHNS and CDR2 is SASEGT. This CDR3 is built from 15 residues. The V gene lost 1 base and the J gene lost 4 bases, with 13 bases spanning the gap. In DNA form, the CDR3 reads TGTGCCAGCAGTGAAGGGGGGGCGCGAGCCTATGGCTACACCTTC. Its protein product is CASSEGGARAYGYTF.

This clone came up a few times. CDR3 sequence reads: CASSPMGLSLTDTQYF. The CDR3 nucleotides are TGTGCCAGCAGTCCCATGGGACTCTCCCTCACAGATACGCAGTATTTT. V gene TRBV6-6 combines with J gene TRBJ2-3, with D perhaps TRBD2 (6 bases). In germline, CDR1 is MNHNY, CDR2 SVGAGI (reference sequence). Trimming stripped 5 bases from V and 2 bases from J, with 17 bases between. CDR3 length: 16 residues.

In its sample, this clone was seen a few times. V and J are TRBV12-5 and TRBJ1-2, with D tentatively TRBD1 (5 bases). The germline V gene has CDR1 LGHNT and CDR2 FRNRAP. The CDR3 spans 14 residues. Trimming left V 3 bases short and J 4 bases short, with 12 bases between. The CDR3: CASGFGGRGYGYTF. The CDR3 nucleotides are TGTGCTAGTGGTTTTGGCGGAAGGGGCTATGGCTACACCTTC.

This clone was seen just once. The rearrangement links TRBV19 to TRBJ2-7; 7 bases are shared with TRBD2. Looked up from germline, CDR1 is LNHDA and CDR2 is SQIVND (reference sequence). V shed 1 base, J shed 2 bases, and the junction held 2 bases outside the gene matches. CDR3 size: 14 residues. In DNA, the CDR3 is TGTGCCAGTAGTATAGTGGGGGGGACCTACGAGCAGTACTTC. It yields the protein CASSIVGGTYEQYF. Using reference TRBV19 and TRBJ2-7 for the parts outside the CDR3, the full variable domain is DGGITQSPKYLFRKEGQNVTLSCEQNLNHDAMYWYRQDPGQGLRLIYYSQIVNDFQKGDIAEGYSVSREKKESFPLTVTSAQKNPTAFYLCASSIVGGTYEQYFGPGTRLTVT.

This chain joins TRBV7-9 and TRBJ2-2, with TRBD1 matching 7 bases. The V gene end was trimmed by 5 bases and the J gene end by 1 base; junction bases not matched to a gene: 7. This CDR3 comprises 16 residues. The V gene's germline CDR1 is SEHNR and CDR2 FQNEAQ (reference sequence). CDR3 amino acids: CASSPYRGQNTGELFF. In DNA, the CDR3 is TGTGCCAGCAGCCCCTACAGGGGACAGAACACCGGGGAGCTGTTTTTT.

The rearrangement links TRBV5-4 to TRBJ1-4; 7 bases are a match to TRBD1. The CDR3 has 13 amino acids. CDR1 and CDR2 from the germline V gene are SGHNT and YYREEE (reference sequence). The V and J ends lost 4 bases and 7 bases, in that order; junction bases with no gene match: 4. CDR3 DNA: TGTGCCAGCAGCAACGGACAGGCTGAAAAACTGTTTTTT. Protein sequence: CASSNGQAEKLFF.

The chain is built from TRBV6-2 or TRBV6-3 and TRBJ2-5; maybe TRBD1 (6 bases). There are 15 residues in the CDR3. CDR1 is MNHEY, CDR2 SVGEGT, per germline. Trimming cost V 5 bases and J 5 bases, with 18 bases left between them. CDR3 loop: CASSGTGTQGETQYF. CDR3 bases: TGTGCCAGCAGTGGAACCGGGACCCAGGGGGAGACCCAGTACTTC.

This chain connects TRBV7-2 to TRBJ1-5; 8 nucleotides match TRBD1. The CDR3 runs 13 residues. Germline V lookup: CDR1 SGHTA, CDR2 FQGNSA. The junction had 3 bases not matched to a gene; V was cut back by 5 bases and J by 6 bases. CDR3 protein: CASSPDRGQPQHF. The CDR3 nucleotides read TGTGCCAGCAGCCCTGACAGGGGTCAGCCCCAGCATTTT.

The CDR3 loop reads CASSATGVGELFF. The CDR3 region has the DNA TGTGCCAGCAGCGCGACAGGGGTCGGGGAGCTGTTTTTT. This chain uses TRBV9 with TRBJ2-2, with 8 nucleotides matching TRBD1. The germline V gene encodes CDR1 SGDLS and CDR2 YYNGEE. The CDR3 loop spans 13 amino acids. The V segment lost 3 bases and the J segment 7 bases; nucleotides outside the gene matches: 2.

In its sample, this clone was seen once. The J gene is TRBJ2-7, the V gene TRBV10-3; 10 bases fit TRBD2. Germline V gives CDR1 ENHRY, CDR2 SYGVKD. J gave up 0 bases and V 6 bases, and 2 bases lay outside the gene matches. This CDR3 contains 14 residues. The CDR3 sequence is CAIRGLAASYEQYF. For the CDR3, the DNA is TGTGCCATCAGAGGACTAGCGGCCTCCTACGAGCAGTACTTC.

The J gene is TRBJ1-5, the V gene TRBV3-1 (or the pseudogene TRBV3-2); D unresolved. V lost 1 base and J 5 bases, leaving 3 bases between the germline ends. Germline lookup yields CDR1 LGHDT and CDR2 YNNKEL (reference sequence). The CDR3 is 12 residues long. The CDR3 is CASSQVDQPQHF. In DNA form, the CDR3 reads TGTGCCAGCAGCCAAGTGGATCAGCCCCAGCATTTT.

The chain uses TRBV19 and TRBJ2-1, with TRBD2 matching 15 bases. Germline V gives CDR1 LNHDA, CDR2 SQIVND (reference sequence). The CDR3 spans 18 residues. Trimming at V came to 7 bases and at J to 4 bases, leaving 11 bases not matched to a gene. CDR3 sequence (DNA): TGTGCCAGTACGGGACAACGGACTAGCGGGAGGGAATACAATGAGCAGTTCTTC. Translation: CASTGQRTSGREYNEQFF.

Of note for this clone: The same CDR3 arises from other DNA sequences in this sample as well. The chain joins TRBV18 to TRBJ2-2, with TRBD1 matching 12 bases. CDR1 and CDR2 from the germline V gene are KGHSH and LQKENI. The junction had 6 bases not matched to a gene; V was cut back by 5 bases and J by 5 bases. This CDR3 comprises 16 residues. The CDR3 sequence is CASSRPGQGATGELFF. CDR3 coding DNA: TGTGCCAGCTCAAGGCCGGGACAGGGGGCTACCGGGGAGCTGTTTTTT.

This clone has just one count. The gene calls are TRBV15 and TRBJ1-3; D not certain. Trimming removed 8 bases at V and 4 bases at J, with 12 bases between. CDR1 is LNHNV, CDR2 YYDKDF, per germline (reference sequence). There are 13 residues in the CDR3. The CDR3 reads CATRREIGNTIYF. The CDR3 DNA reads TGTGCCACCCGGCGGGAAATCGGAAACACCATATATTTT.

This clone has only a few counts. The chain is built from TRBV6-5 and TRBJ1-1, with unresolved D. This CDR3 spans 13 amino acids. Germline V lookup: CDR1 MNHEY, CDR2 SVGAGI. V was trimmed by 7 bases and J by 8 bases, leaving 17 bases between them. CDR3 loop: CASTAPIAREAFF. The CDR3 bases are TGTGCCAGCACCGCGCCAATTGCTCGGGAAGCTTTCTTT.

The J gene is TRBJ2-7, the V gene TRBV2; 9 nucleotides line up with TRBD1. CDR3 length: 14 residues. V shed 6 bases, J shed 5 bases, and the junction held 8 bases outside the gene matches. Germline V gives CDR1 SNHLY, CDR2 FYNNEI. The CDR3 region has the DNA TGTGCCAGCAGGGCCACAGGGGGCGTCGACGAGCAGTACTTC. This codes for CASRATGGVDEQYF.